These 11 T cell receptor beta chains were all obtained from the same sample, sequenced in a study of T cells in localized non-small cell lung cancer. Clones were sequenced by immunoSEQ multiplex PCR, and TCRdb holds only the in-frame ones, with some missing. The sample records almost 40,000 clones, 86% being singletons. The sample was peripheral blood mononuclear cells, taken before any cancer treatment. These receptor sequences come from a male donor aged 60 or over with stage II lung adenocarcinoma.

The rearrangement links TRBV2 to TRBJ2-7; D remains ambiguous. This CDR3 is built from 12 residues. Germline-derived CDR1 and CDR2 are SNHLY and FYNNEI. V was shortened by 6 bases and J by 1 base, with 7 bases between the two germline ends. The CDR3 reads CASSPESYEQYF. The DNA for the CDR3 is TGTGCCAGCAGCCCGGAATCCTACGAGCAGTACTTC. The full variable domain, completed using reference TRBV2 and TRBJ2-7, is EPEVTQTPSHQVTQMGQEVILRCVPISNHLYFYWYRQILGQKVEFLVSFYNNEISEKSEIFDDQFSVERPDGSNFTLKIRSTKLEDSAMYFCASSPESYEQYFGPGTRLTVT.

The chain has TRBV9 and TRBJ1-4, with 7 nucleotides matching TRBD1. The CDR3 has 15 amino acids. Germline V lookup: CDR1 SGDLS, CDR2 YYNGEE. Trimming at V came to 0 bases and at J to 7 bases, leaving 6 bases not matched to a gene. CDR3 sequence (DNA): TGTGCCAGCAGCGTAGGAAGCGGGACAGTTGAAAAACTGTTTTTT. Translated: CASSVGSGTVEKLFF.

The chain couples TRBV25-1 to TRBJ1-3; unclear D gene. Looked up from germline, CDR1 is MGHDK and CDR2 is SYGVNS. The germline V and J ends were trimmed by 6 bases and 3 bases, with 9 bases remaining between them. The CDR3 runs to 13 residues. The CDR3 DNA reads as TGTGCCAGCAGACCAGTAGGTGGAAACACCATATATTTT. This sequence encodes CASRPVGGNTIYF.

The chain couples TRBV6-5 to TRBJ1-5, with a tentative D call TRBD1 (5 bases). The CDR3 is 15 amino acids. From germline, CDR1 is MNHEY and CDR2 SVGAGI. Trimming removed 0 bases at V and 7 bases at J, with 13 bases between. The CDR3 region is CASSYSKGAGQPQHF. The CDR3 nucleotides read TGTGCCAGCAGTTACTCGAAAGGGGCCGGGCAGCCCCAGCATTTT.

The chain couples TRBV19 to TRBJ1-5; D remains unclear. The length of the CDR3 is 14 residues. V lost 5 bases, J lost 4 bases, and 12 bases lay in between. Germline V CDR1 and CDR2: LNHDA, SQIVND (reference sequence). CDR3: CASSGIFLNQPQHF. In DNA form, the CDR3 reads TGTGCCAGTAGTGGGATCTTTCTTAATCAGCCCCAGCATTTT.

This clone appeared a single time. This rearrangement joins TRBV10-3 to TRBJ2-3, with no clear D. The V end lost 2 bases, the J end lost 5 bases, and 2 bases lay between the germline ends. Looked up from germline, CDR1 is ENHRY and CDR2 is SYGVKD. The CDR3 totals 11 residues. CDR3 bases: TGTGCCATCAGTGAGAAAGATACGCAGTATTTT. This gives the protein CAISEKDTQYF.

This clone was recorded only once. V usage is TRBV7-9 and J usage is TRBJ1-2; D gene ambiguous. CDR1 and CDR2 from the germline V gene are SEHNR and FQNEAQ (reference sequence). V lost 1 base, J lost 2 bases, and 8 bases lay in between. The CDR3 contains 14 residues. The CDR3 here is CASSLGEGNYGYTF. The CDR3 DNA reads TGTGCCAGCAGCTTAGGTGAAGGGAACTATGGCTACACCTTC.

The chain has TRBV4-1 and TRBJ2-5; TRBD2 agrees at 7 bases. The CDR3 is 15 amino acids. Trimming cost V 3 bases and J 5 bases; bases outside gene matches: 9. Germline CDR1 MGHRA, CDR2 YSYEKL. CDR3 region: CASSHPLAEGETQYF. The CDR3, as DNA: TGCGCCAGCAGCCACCCCCTAGCGGAAGGGGAGACCCAGTACTTC.

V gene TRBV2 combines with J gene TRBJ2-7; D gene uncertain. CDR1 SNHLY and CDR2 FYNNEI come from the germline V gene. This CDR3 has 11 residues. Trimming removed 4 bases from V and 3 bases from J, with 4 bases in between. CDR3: CASSGVYEQYF. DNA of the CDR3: TGTGCCAGCAGTGGGGTCTACGAGCAGTACTTC.

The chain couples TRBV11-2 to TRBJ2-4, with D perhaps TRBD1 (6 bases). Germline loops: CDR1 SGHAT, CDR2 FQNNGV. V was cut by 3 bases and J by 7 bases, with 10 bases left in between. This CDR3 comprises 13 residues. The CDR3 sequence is CASSLAGENIQYF. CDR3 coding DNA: TGTGCCAGCAGCTTGGCAGGGGAGAACATTCAGTACTTC.

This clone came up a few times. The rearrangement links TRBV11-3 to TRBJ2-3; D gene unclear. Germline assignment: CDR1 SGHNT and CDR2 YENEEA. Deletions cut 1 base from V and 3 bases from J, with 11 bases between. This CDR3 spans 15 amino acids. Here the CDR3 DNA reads TGTGCCAGCAGCTTAGGTGTGAGGCGTACAGATACGCAGTATTTT. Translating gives CASSLGVRRTDTQYF.